This TCR beta chain was retrieved from a study of glioma-infiltrating T cells after dendritic cell vaccination. The CDR3 has 17 residues. Germline CDR1 is LGHNA and CDR2 is YSLEER. V was clipped by 0 bases and J by 6 bases, with 20 bases between them. The immunoSEQ assay amplified TCRB CDR3 from up to about 2 ug DNA. TCRdb keeps only in-frame clones here, not all; method: immunoSEQ multiplex PCR. The sample carries roughly 100,000 clones, approximately 81% recorded once. The material was blood, obtained before dendritic cell vaccination. This chain uses TRBV4-3 with TRBJ1-1, with D tentatively TRBD1 (5 bases). The sequence derives from a human donor with glioblastoma. CDR3 coding DNA: TGCGCCAGCAGCCAAGACAGACAGCCAAAACCGTTCCCTGAAGCTTTCTTT. Protein: CASSQDRQPKPFPEAFF.